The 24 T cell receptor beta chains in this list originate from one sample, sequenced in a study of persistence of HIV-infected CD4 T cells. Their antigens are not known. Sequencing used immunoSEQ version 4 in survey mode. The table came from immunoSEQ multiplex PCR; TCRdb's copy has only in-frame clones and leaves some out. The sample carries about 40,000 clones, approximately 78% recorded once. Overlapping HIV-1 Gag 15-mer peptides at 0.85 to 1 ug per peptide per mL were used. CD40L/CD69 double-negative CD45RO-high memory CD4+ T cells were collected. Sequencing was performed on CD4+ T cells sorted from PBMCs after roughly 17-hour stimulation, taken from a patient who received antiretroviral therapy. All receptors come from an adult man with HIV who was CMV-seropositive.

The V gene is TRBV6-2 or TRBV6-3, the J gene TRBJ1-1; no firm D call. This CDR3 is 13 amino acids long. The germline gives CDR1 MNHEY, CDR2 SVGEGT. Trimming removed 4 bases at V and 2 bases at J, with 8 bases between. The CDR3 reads CASSFLQNTEAFF. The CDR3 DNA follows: TGTGCCAGCAGTTTCTTGCAAAACACTGAAGCTTTCTTT.

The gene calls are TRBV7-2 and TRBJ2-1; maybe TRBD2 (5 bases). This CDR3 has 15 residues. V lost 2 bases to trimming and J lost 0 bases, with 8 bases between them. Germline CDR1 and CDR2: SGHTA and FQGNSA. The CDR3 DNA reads TGTGCCAGCAGCTTAACGGCGGGCTCCTACAATGAGCAGTTCTTC. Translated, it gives CASSLTAGSYNEQFF.

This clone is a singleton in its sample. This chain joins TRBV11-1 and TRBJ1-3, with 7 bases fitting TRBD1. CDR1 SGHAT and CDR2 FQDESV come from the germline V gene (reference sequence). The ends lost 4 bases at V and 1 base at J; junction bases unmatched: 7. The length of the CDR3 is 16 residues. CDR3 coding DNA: TGTGCCAGCAGCTCTCGGGACAGACTTTCTGGAAACACCATATATTTT. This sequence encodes CASSSRDRLSGNTIYF.

CDR3 coding DNA: TGTGCCAGCAGTTACTTCCGGCGGAGTGACTACAATGAGCAGTTCTTC. It translates to CASSYFRRSDYNEQFF. The rearrangement joins TRBV6-5 to TRBJ2-1; no definite D call. V shed 1 base and J shed 3 bases, with 13 bases lying between them. Germline V gene data show CDR1 as MNHEY and CDR2 as SVGAGI. CDR3 size: 16 residues.

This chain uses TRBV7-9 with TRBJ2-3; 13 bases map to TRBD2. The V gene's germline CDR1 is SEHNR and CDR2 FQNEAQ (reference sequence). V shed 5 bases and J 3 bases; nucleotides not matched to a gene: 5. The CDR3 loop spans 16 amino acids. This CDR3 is CASSPQTSGGTDTQYF. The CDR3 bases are TGTGCCAGCAGCCCCCAGACTAGCGGGGGGACAGATACGCAGTATTTT.

The CDR3 nucleotides are TGTGCCAGCAGTTTGAGCCTGGTCCAAGAGACCCAGTACTTC. Amino acid sequence: CASSLSLVQETQYF. The rearrangement links TRBV6-5 to TRBJ2-5; D not resolved. The length of the CDR3 is 14 residues. In germline, CDR1 is MNHEY, CDR2 SVGAGI. The V and J ends lost 4 bases and 1 base respectively, with 10 bases between them.

The DNA for the CDR3 is TGTGCCACCAGTGATCGGGACCTGCGAGGCGGGCATACGCAGTATTTT. Its protein is CATSDRDLRGGHTQYF. The rearrangement links TRBV24-1 to TRBJ2-3; either TRBD1 or TRBD2 may supply D (5 bases each). Germline assignment: CDR1 KGHDR and CDR2 SFDVKD. V dropped 3 bases and J dropped 7 bases, with 19 bases sitting between them. The CDR3 consists of 16 residues.

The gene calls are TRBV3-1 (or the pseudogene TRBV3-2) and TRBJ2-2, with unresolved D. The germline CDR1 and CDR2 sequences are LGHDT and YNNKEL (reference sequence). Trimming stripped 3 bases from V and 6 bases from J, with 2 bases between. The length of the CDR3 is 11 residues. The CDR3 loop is CASSHAGELFF. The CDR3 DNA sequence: TGTGCCAGCAGCCACGCCGGGGAGCTGTTTTTT.

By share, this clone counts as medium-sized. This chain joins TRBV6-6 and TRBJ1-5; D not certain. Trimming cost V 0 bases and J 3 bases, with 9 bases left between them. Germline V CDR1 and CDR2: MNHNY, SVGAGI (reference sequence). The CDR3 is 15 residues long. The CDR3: CASSYSNLLNQPQHF. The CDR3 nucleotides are TGTGCCAGCAGTTACTCGAACCTCCTCAATCAGCCCCAGCATTTT.

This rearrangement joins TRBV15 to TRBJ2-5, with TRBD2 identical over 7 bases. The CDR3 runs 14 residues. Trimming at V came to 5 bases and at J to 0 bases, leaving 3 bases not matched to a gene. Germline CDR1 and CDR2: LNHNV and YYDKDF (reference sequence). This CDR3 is CATSLAVYQETQYF. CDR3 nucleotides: TGTGCCACCAGCCTAGCGGTGTACCAAGAGACCCAGTACTTC.

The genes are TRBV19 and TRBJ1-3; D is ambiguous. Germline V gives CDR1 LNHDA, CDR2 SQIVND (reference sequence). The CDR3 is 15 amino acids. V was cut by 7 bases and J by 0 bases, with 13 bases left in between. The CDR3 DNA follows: TGTGCCAGTACCCTAGACGCACTCTCTGGAAACACCATATATTTT. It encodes CASTLDALSGNTIYF.

CDR3 DNA sequence: TGTGCCAGCAGCCGAGTAGTGGGGACGGGGACTGAAGCTTTCTTT. As protein: CASSRVVGTGTEAFF. This chain connects TRBV3-1 (or the pseudogene TRBV3-2) to TRBJ1-1; weak D call: TRBD1 (5 bases). Between the trimmed V and J ends, which lost 4 bases and 5 bases, there was a span of 17 bases. The germline V gene encodes CDR1 LGHDT and CDR2 YNNKEL (reference sequence). CDR3 length: 15 residues.

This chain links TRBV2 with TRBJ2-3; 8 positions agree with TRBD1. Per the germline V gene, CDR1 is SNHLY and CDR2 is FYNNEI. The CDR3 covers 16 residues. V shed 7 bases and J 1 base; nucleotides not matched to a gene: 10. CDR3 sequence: CASMLGQGRGTDTQYF. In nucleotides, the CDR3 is TGTGCCAGCATGTTAGGACAGGGCAGGGGCACAGATACGCAGTATTTT. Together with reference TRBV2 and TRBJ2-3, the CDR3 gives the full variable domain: EPEVTQTPSHQVTQMGQEVILRCVPISNHLYFYWYRQILGQKVEFLVSFYNNEISEKSEIFDDQFSVERPDGSNFTLKIRSTKLEDSAMYFCASMLGQGRGTDTQYFGPGTRLTVL.

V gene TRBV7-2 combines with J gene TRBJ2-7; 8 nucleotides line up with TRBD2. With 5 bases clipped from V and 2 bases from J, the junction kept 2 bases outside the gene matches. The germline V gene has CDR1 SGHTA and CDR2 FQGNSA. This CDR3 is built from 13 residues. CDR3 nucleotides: TGTGCCAGCAGCCGTAGCGGGACCTACGAGCAGTACTTC. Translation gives CASSRSGTYEQYF.

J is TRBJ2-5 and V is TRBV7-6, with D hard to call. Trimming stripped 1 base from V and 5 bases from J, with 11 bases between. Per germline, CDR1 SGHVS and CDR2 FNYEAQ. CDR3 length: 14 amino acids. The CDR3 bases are TGTGCCAGCAGCTTAGGCCTAAGTGGGGAGACCCAGTACTTC. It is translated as CASSLGLSGETQYF.

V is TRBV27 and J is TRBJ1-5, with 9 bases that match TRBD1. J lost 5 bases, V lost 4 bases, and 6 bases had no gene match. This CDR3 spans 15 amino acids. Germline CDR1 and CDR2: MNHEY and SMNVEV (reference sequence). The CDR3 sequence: CASSYTGTGHQPQHF. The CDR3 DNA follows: TGTGCCAGCAGTTACACCGGGACAGGGCATCAGCCCCAGCATTTT.

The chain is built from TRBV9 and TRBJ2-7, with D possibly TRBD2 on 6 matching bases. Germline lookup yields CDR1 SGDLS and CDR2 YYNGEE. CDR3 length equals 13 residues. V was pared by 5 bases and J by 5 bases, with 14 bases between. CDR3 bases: TGTGCCAGCAGTGGGACTGCCCTAGACGAGCAGTACTTC. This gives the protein CASSGTALDEQYF.

CDR3 amino acids: CASSVAPRRYNEQFF. Written as DNA, the CDR3 is TGTGCCAGCAGCGTGGCCCCCAGGCGGTACAATGAGCAGTTCTTC. The chain combines TRBV9 with TRBJ2-1; D unresolved. The CDR3 is 15 residues long. V was pared by 2 bases and J by 4 bases, with 13 bases between. Germline V lookup: CDR1 SGDLS, CDR2 YYNGEE. The whole variable domain, remainder taken from reference TRBV9 and TRBJ2-1, is DSGVTQTPKHLITATGQRVTLRCSPRSGDLSVYWYQQSLDQGLQFLIQYYNGEERAKGNILERFSAQQFPDLHSELNLSSLELGDSALYFCASSVAPRRYNEQFFGPGTRLTVL.

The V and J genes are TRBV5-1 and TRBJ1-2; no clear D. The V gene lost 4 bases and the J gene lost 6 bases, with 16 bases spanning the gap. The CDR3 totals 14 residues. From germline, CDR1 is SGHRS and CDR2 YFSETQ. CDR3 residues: CASSRTEALDGYTF. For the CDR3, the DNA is TGCGCCAGCAGCCGGACGGAGGCCCTGGATGGCTACACCTTC.

CDR3 sequence reads: CASTSRVHNQPQHF. The CDR3 DNA is TGTGCCAGTACCTCCAGGGTACACAATCAGCCCCAGCATTTT. The chain combines TRBV19 with TRBJ1-5, with TRBD1 as a possible D gene (5 bases). V gave up 7 bases and J gave up 3 bases, with 13 bases separating them. This CDR3 region has 14 residues. Per the germline V gene, CDR1 is LNHDA and CDR2 is SQIVND (reference sequence).

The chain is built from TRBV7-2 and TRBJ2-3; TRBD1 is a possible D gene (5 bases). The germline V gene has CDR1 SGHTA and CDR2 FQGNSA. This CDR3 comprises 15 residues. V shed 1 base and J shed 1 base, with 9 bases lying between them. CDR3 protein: CASSLGQGGTDTQYF. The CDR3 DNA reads TGTGCCAGCAGCTTAGGGCAGGGCGGCACAGATACGCAGTATTTT.

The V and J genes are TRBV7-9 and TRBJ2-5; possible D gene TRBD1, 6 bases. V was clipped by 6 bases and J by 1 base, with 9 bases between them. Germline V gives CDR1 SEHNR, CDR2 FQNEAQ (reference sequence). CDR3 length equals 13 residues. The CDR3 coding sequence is TGTGCCAGCAGTTGGACAGCCCAAGAGACCCAGTACTTC. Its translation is CASSWTAQETQYF.

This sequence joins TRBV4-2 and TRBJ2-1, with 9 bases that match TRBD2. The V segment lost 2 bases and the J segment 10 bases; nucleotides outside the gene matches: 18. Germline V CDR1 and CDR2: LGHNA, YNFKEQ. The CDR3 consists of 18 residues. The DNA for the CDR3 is TGTGCCAGCAGCCAAAATCCCCCTAGCGGGATTACAACTTGGGAGCAGTTCTTC. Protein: CASSQNPPSGITTWEQFF.

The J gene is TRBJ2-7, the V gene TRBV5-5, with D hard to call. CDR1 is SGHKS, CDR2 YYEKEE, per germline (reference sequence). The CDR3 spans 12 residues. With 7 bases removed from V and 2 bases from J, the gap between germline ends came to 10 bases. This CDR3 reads CASQTPTYEQYF. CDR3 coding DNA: TGTGCCAGCCAGACACCTACCTACGAGCAGTACTTC.